Here is one T cell receptor (beta chain) with its context. The antigen is not known. This record comes from a study of STAT5B mutations in CD4+ large granular lymphocyte leukemia. Study-wide results and limits: Data were not HLA-matched across samples. Compared with healthy controls (2/35), patient top clones favored TRBV06 (8/27).

Deletions cut 3 bases from V and 0 bases from J, with 6 bases between. CDR3 length: 15 amino acids. The germline gives CDR1 SNHLY, CDR2 FYNNEI. The survey-level immunoSEQ assay was used. TCRdb keeps only in-frame clones here, not all; method: immunoSEQ multiplex PCR. The table lists around 37,000 clones, around 75% of them singletons. This sequence originates from a human donor in good health. The rearrangement links TRBV2 to TRBJ2-6; no definite D call. Source material: CD4+ T cells from blood buffy coats. The CDR3 protein is CASSENNSGANVLTF. CDR3 sequence (DNA): TGTGCCAGCAGTGAGAACAACTCTGGGGCCAACGTCCTGACTTTC. The variable domain in full, with the rest retrieved from reference TRBV2 and TRBJ2-6, is EPEVTQTPSHQVTQMGQEVILRCVPISNHLYFYWYRQILGQKVEFLVSFYNNEISEKSEIFDDQFSVERPDGSNFTLKIRSTKLEDSAMYFCASSENNSGANVLTFGAGSRLTVL.